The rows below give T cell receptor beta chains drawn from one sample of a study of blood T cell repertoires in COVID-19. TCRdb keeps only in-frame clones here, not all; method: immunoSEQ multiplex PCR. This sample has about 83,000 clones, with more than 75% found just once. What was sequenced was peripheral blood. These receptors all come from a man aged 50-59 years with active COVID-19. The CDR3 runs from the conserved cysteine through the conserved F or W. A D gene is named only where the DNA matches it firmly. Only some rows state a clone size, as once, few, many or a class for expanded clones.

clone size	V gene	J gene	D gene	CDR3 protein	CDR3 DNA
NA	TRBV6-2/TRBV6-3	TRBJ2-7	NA	CASSSLGGNRGKSYEQYF	TGTGCCAGCAGTTCCCTAGGGGGGAACAGGGGAAAAAGCTACGAGCAGTACTTC
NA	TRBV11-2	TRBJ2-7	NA	CASSAGDEQYF	TGTGCCAGCAGCGCCGGGGACGAGCAGTACTTC
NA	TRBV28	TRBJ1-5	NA	CASSFRAGRNQPQHF	TGTGCCAGCAGTTTCCGGGCAGGGAGGAATCAGCCCCAGCATTTT
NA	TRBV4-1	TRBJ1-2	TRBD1	CASSQASGQAYGYTF	TGCGCCAGCAGCCAAGCCTCGGGACAGGCCTATGGCTACACCTTC
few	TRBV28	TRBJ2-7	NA	CASSFGRYEQYF	TGTGCCAGCAGTTTTGGGAGGTACGAGCAGTACTTC
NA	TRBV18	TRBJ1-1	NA	CASSPNQRDTEAFF	TGTGCCAGCTCACCAAATCAGAGGGACACTGAAGCTTTCTTT
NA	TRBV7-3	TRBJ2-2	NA	CASSLRPDSYTGELFF	TGTGCCAGCAGCTTAAGGCCGGACAGCTACACCGGGGAGCTGTTTTTT
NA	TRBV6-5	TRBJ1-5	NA	CASSQGSRGNQPQHF	TGTGCCAGCAGTCAGGGAAGTAGGGGCAATCAGCCCCAGCATTTT
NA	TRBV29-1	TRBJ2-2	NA	CSAQSGYGGELFF	TGCAGCGCTCAAAGCGGTTACGGCGGGGAGCTGTTTTTT
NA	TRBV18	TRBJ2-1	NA	CASSSNPSSYNEQFF	TGTGCCAGCTCCTCTAACCCGAGCTCCTACAATGAGCAGTTCTTC
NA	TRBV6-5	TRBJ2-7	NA	CASSQTGTYEQYF	TGTGCCAGCAGTCAAACCGGGACCTACGAGCAGTACTTC
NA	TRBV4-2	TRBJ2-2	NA	CASSQETANTGELFF	TGTGCCAGCAGCCAAGAAACAGCGAACACCGGGGAGCTGTTTTTT
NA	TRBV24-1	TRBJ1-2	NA	CATSDHGDTSYGYTF	TGTGCCACCAGTGACCACGGGGACACATCCTATGGCTACACCTTC
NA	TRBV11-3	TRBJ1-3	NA	CASQPANQQGDTIYF	TGTGCCAGCCAACCGGCGAACCAACAAGGGGACACCATATATTTT
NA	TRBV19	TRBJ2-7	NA	CASSTSTATEQYF	TGTGCCAGTAGTACTTCGACAGCGACCGAGCAGTACTTC
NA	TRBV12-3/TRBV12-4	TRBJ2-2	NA	CASSFSGELFF	TGTGCCAGCAGTTTTTCGGGGGAGCTGTTTTTT
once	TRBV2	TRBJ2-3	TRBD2	CASSWERGAVDTQYF	TGTGCCAGCAGTTGGGAGCGGGGGGCGGTAGATACGCAGTATTTT
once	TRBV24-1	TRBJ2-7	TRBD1	CATSDSGTGYEQYF	TGTGCCACCAGTGATTCCGGGACAGGCTACGAGCAGTACTTC
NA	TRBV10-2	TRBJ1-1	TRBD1	CASSEYRDRGAAFF	TGCGCCAGCAGTGAGTACCGGGACAGGGGGGCGGCTTTCTTT
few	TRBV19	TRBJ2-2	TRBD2	CASSIATSGRMVGELFF	TGTGCCAGTAGTATCGCGACTAGCGGGAGAATGGTCGGGGAGCTGTTTTTT
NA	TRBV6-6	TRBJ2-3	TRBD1	CASNDRDRGTDTQYF	TGTGCCAGCAATGACCGGGACAGGGGCACAGATACGCAGTATTTT
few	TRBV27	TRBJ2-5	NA	CASSSYYRAQETQYF	TGTGCCAGCAGTTCGTACTACAGGGCCCAAGAGACCCAGTACTTC
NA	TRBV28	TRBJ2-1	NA	CASSPITNEQFF	TGTGCCAGCAGCCCTATAACTAATGAGCAGTTCTTC
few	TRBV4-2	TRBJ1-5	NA	CASSQEGGEVNQPQHF	TGTGCCAGCAGCCAAGAAGGAGGCGAAGTCAATCAGCCCCAGCATTTT
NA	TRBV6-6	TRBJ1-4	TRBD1	CASRKTGTNEKLFF	TGTGCCAGCAGGAAGACAGGGACTAATGAAAAACTGTTTTTT
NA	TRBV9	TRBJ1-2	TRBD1	CASSVQGAHYTF	TGTGCCAGCAGCGTACAGGGGGCTCACTACACCTTC
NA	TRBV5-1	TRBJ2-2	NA	CASSLAGTDTGELFF	TGCGCCAGCAGCTTGGCCGGTACCGACACCGGGGAGCTGTTTTTT
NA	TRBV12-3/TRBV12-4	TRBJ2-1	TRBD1	CASSPDRGRQFF	TGTGCCAGCAGCCCGGACAGGGGGCGGCAGTTCTTC
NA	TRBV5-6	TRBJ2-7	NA	CASSHQVASYEQYF	TGTGCCAGCAGTCACCAGGTGGCCTCCTACGAGCAGTACTTC
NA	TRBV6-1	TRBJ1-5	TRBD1	CASSGKTGTGNQPQHF	TGTGCCAGCAGTGGAAAAACCGGGACAGGGAATCAGCCCCAGCATTTT
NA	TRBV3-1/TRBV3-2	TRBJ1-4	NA	CASSQGQATNEKLFF	TGTGCCAGCAGCCAAGGACAAGCAACTAATGAAAAACTGTTTTTT
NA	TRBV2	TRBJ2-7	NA	CASSERGGEQYF	TGTGCCAGCAGTGAACGGGGAGGAGAGCAGTACTTC
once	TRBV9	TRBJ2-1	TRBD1	CASSVDRGRYNEQFF	TGTGCCAGCAGCGTAGACAGGGGTCGGTACAATGAGCAGTTCTTC
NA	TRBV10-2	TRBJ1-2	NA	CASSVDSYGYTF	TGCGCCAGCAGCGTGGACAGTTATGGCTACACCTTC
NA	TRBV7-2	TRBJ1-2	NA	CASSLQGLSNYGYTF	TGTGCCAGCAGCTTACAAGGACTGAGTAACTATGGCTACACCTTC
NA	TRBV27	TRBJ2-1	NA	CASSLVRRGTYNEQFF	TGTGCCAGCAGTTTAGTAAGACGCGGGACCTACAATGAGCAGTTCTTC
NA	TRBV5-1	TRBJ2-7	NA	CASSLDSVSSYEQYF	TGCGCCAGCAGCTTGGACAGTGTTAGCTCCTACGAGCAGTACTTC
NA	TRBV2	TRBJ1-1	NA	CATIDGQLRSGMNTEAFF	TGTGCCACCATCGATGGACAGTTGAGGTCAGGGATGAACACTGAAGCTTTCTTT
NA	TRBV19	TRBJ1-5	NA	CASSQGRGNQPQHF	TGTGCCAGTAGTCAGGGCCGGGGCAATCAGCCCCAGCATTTT
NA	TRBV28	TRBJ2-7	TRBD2	CASSLWTSGSEQYF	TGTGCCAGCAGTCTATGGACTAGCGGGAGCGAGCAGTACTTC
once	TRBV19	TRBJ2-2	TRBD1	CASSIDQGAPGELFF	TGTGCCAGTAGTATAGATCAGGGGGCGCCCGGGGAGCTGTTTTTT
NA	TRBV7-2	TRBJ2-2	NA	CASSLYGGKTGELFF	TGTGCCAGCAGCTTATATGGGGGGAAGACCGGGGAGCTGTTTTTT
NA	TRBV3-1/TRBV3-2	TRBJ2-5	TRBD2	CASSSRLAGEAETQYF	TGTGCCAGCAGCTCTCGACTAGCGGGAGAGGCGGAGACCCAGTACTTC
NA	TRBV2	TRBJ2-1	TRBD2	CASSDPNSGGGRQFF	TGTGCCAGCAGTGATCCCAATAGCGGGGGGGGCAGGCAGTTCTTC
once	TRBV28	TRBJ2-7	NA	CASSTSGPTYEQYF	TGTGCCAGCAGTACTAGTGGGCCCACCTACGAGCAGTACTTC